This T cell receptor beta chain was captured by sequencing in a study of human T cells and chemical hapten exposure. As for time point: patch test 3, about 24 weeks after DPC sensitization. Regarding treatment: therapeutic diphenylcyclopropenone sensitization with weekly scalp DPC. Alopecia patients deemed DPC-suitable, aged 18 to 70, excluding pregnancy. V lost 5 bases, J lost 1 base, and 4 bases stayed unmatched. Germline V CDR1 and CDR2: SQVTM, ANQGSEA. The length of the CDR3 is 14 residues. TCRdb re-derived calls from the RACE reads in MiXCR, one entry per CDR3 protein. This repertoire shows approximately 110,000 distinct CDR3 sequences, about 34% found once; its top ten account for about 2.9%.

The sequence was obtained from a man in his forties or fifties with alopecia areata. Some clones in this sample may be carry-over from other donors' samples. Source: whole blood, taken in connection with sensitization to the hapten diphenylcyclopropenone (DPC). The genes are TRBV29-1 and TRBJ2-5, with 10 bases fitting TRBD2. CDR3 in DNA: TGCAGCGTTACGCTAGCGGGGGCCCAAGAGACCCAGTACTTC. Amino acids: CSVTLAGAQETQYF.